A selection of T cell receptor beta chains follows, all from one sample in a study of regulatory T cells in long-lasting Graves disease. A single record per CDR3 protein comes from TCRdb applying MiXCR to the multiplex PCR reads. The top ten clones hold around 15% of a sample with more than 350,000 distinct CDR3 sequences, under 25% of them seen once. This specimen consisted of peripheral blood mononuclear cells (PBMCs), obtained when the disease was refractory, from a patient treated with antithyroid drugs. These receptors were taken from a female donor with Graves disease. Both conserved end residues are part of each CDR3. D genes are given only for firm matches. Not all rows give a size; the values are once, few, many and, for expanded clones, a class.

>TRBV29-1|-|TRBJ1-1|many
TGCAGCGTTACCCAGGGAGGATACACTGAAGCTTTCTTT
CSVTQGGYTEAFF
>TRBV25-1|-|TRBJ1-1|many
TGTGCCAGCAGTGAATCATGGGGTGGTGAAGCTTTCTTT
CASSESWGGEAFF
>TRBV3-1|-|TRBJ1-1|few
TGTGCCAGCAGCCGAGGACAGACAACGGAAGCTTTCTTT
CASSRGQTTEAFF
>TRBV5-6|TRBD2|TRBJ2-4|-
TGTGCCAGCAGTTACGAGGGAAGCGGGAGGGCCTATGTCATTCAGTGCTTC
CASSYEGSGRAYVIQCF
>TRBV7-8|-|TRBJ2-5|-
TGTGCCAGCAGCTCCCGGAACTTCGGGGAGACCCAGTACTTC
CASSSRNFGETQYF
>TRBV6-1|-|TRBJ1-2|many
TGTGCCAGCAGGCAGGACAGCCTCTTAACCTGGGGCTACACCTTC
CASRQDSLLTWGYTF
>TRBV6-2/TRBV6-3|-|TRBJ1-4|-
TGTGCCAGCAGTTACTCTTCCATACCAACTAATGAAAAACTGTTTTTT
CASSYSSIPTNEKLFF
>TRBV18|-|TRBJ2-2|-
TGTGCCAGCTCACGGGACCAGACAATTGGGGAGCTGTTTTTT
CASSRDQTIGELFF
>TRBV2|-|TRBJ2-7|many
TGTGCCAGCTTAAACCCCGCCTACGAGCAGTACTTC
CASLNPAYEQYF
>TRBV20-1|-|TRBJ2-7|-
TGCAGTGCTATCCGGGCTAGCAGGGGCTACGAGCAGTACTTC
CSAIRASRGYEQYF
>TRBV20-1|-|TRBJ1-5|-
TGCAGTGCTAGAGGGGTGGGGATCGGCAATCAGCCCCAGCATTTT
CSARGVGIGNQPQHF
>TRBV5-1|TRBD2|TRBJ2-2|-
TGCGCCAGCAGGTCCACTAGCGGCAGAGGGGAGCTGTTTTTT
CASRSTSGRGELFF
>TRBV20-1|TRBD1|TRBJ2-1|-
TGCAGTGCTAGAGGGGGGACAGATTCCTACAATGAGCAGTTCTTC
CSARGGTDSYNEQFF
>TRBV5-6|-|TRBJ1-2|few
TGTGCCAGCAGCTTTTACGACAGTGAAGACTATGGCTACACCTTC
CASSFYDSEDYGYTF
>TRBV2|TRBD2|TRBJ2-7|-
TGTGCCAGCAGGGGACTAGCGGGAGGAGGGGACGAGCAGTACTTC
CASRGLAGGGDEQYF
>TRBV20-1|-|TRBJ2-2|-
TGCAGTGCTAGAGATCGTCGGACAATAAACACCGGGGAGCTGTTTTTT
CSARDRRTINTGELFF
>TRBV27|TRBD2|TRBJ2-5|many
TGTGCCAGCAGTTTAGGCGGGGGATTCGAGACCCAGTACTTC
CASSLGGGFETQYF
>TRBV20-1|-|TRBJ1-3|-
TGCAGTGCTCGACCGGATTCTGGAAACACCATATATTTT
CSARPDSGNTIYF
>TRBV19|-|TRBJ2-5|many
TGTGCCAGTAGTATAGATTGGACGGGGTACCTGGAGACCCAGTACTTC
CASSIDWTGYLETQYF
>TRBV15|-|TRBJ2-7|few
TGTGCCACCAGCCCGTTAAAGGGGGCCTACGAGCAGTACTTC
CATSPLKGAYEQYF
>TRBV28|TRBD1|TRBJ2-3|-
TGTGCCAGCAGTTTGGGGACAGGGGCTTACACAGATACGCAGTATTTT
CASSLGTGAYTDTQYF
>TRBV6-1|TRBD2|TRBJ2-7|-
TGTGCCAGCTCTGGACTAGATCCCTACGAGCAGTACTTC
CASSGLDPYEQYF
>TRBV27|TRBD1|TRBJ2-6|-
TGTGCCAGCACCACTCAGACGGGGACAGGGGTTTGCTCTGGGGCCAACGTCCTGACTTTC
CASTTQTGTGVCSGANVLTF
>TRBV27|-|TRBJ2-3|few
TGTGCCAGCAACCCCGGCGGTAAAGGCGGAGATACGCAGTATTTT
CASNPGGKGGDTQYF
>TRBV7-4|TRBD2|TRBJ2-2|once
TGTGCCAGCACCACTAGCGGGAGAACCGGGGAGCTGTTTTTT
CASTTSGRTGELFF
>TRBV20-1|TRBD1|TRBJ1-5|-
TGCAGTGCGACACAGGGGGCGGATAGCAATCAGCCCCAGCATTTT
CSATQGADSNQPQHF
>TRBV30|TRBD1|TRBJ2-2|-
TGTGCCTGGAGTGTACAGGGGGATATTACCGGGGAGCTGTTTTTT
CAWSVQGDITGELFF
>TRBV2|-|TRBJ2-5|many
TGTGCCAGCAGTGAAGCAGTTCAGGGCAGGGAGACCCAGTACTTC
CASSEAVQGRETQYF